These T cell receptor beta chains were read from a single sample in a study of T-cell memory formation after mild COVID-19. TCRdb analysed the 5' RACE reads with MiXCR anew, one entry per CDR3 protein. The sample lists about 470,000 distinct CDR3 sequences; roughly 18% were seen once. Material: PBMCs or a T cell subset sorted from them (not recorded which). Every receptor here comes from an adult woman who had mild COVID-19 (a few samples of this study predate the infection). Cell type and time point are not known. CDR3s leave out the opening cysteine and the closing phenylalanine or tryptophan. Fields, in order: V gene, CDR3 protein.

V: TRBV7-8
CDR3: ASSSSLAGYSYEQY

V: TRBV5-1
CDR3: AGGGIYEQY

V: TRBV19
CDR3: ASRMGSGRPNEQF

V: TRBV6-5
CDR3: ASRRTGNTGELF

V: TRBV18
CDR3: ASSPPRSSGANVLT

V: TRBV10-3
CDR3: AISEGADRQQY

V: TRBV4-1
CDR3: ASSQDKTSGNYEQY

V: TRBV5-4
CDR3: ASSLGREGEY

V: TRBV12-3/TRBV12-4
CDR3: ASSINRLATNNEQF

V: TRBV18
CDR3: ASSQTSGSGYEQY

V: TRBV7-2
CDR3: ASRSGTFRTDTQY

V: TRBV19
CDR3: ASSRQGYSNQPQH

V: TRBV7-3
CDR3: ASSLSGRGTGELF

V: TRBV4-3
CDR3: ASSQEFGGSFNSPLH

V: TRBV5-1
CDR3: ASSLARETQY

V: TRBV7-2
CDR3: ASSYRDGQY

V: TRBV30
CDR3: AWSVRGVNTEAF

V: TRBV12-1
CDR3: ASSFAAPENTEAF

V: TRBV29-1
CDR3: SVSRGGTEAF

V: TRBV6-5
CDR3: ASRPPGTGELF

V: TRBV30
CDR3: AWKGPGGVSNEKLF

V: TRBV7-9
CDR3: ASSLARTGEQY

V: TRBV30
CDR3: AWARQLNTEAF

V: TRBV9
CDR3: ASSFLAGETDTQY

V: TRBV29-1
CDR3: SVGTGGANQPQH

V: TRBV5-4
CDR3: ASRYGQNSPLH

V: TRBV5-8
CDR3: ASSFGGSSIGETQY

V: TRBV12-3/TRBV12-4
CDR3: ASSLSLRRGSYEQY

V: TRBV4-3
CDR3: ASSQRGGAGELF

V: TRBV5-1
CDR3: ASSLGGNEQF

V: TRBV4-1
CDR3: ASSPLGRGGRNNEQF

V: TRBV19
CDR3: ASSISGNTGELF

V: TRBV12-3/TRBV12-4
CDR3: ASSRMSGELF

V: TRBV24-1
CDR3: ATRGKDEQY

V: TRBV24-1
CDR3: ATSDRSSGSRDTQY

V: TRBV30
CDR3: AWSAHPSTYEQY

V: TRBV3-1
CDR3: ASGGGGPNQPQH

V: TRBV24-1
CDR3: ATSGRSSGSLYNEQF

V: TRBV20-1
CDR3: SARGYSYEQY

V: TRBV29-1
CDR3: SVEASPVGYT

V: TRBV20-1
CDR3: SARDRGRVTDTQY

V: TRBV12-3/TRBV12-4
CDR3: ASSPSGRLMSSYEQY

V: TRBV7-2
CDR3: ASSPGRSQETQY

V: TRBV5-1
CDR3: ASSPRLDRGLYEQY

V: TRBV18
CDR3: ASSQQVTSGPYNEQF

V: TRBV6-1
CDR3: ASRDPVGTETQY

V: TRBV6-1
CDR3: ASRTYLTRTDTQY

V: TRBV29-1
CDR3: SDGATGGKSYT

V: TRBV4-2
CDR3: ASSPSVKRGRIDYGYT

V: TRBV7-2
CDR3: ASSLAPGGTEAF

V: TRBV5-1
CDR3: ASSLVGSNYGYT

V: TRBV12-5
CDR3: ASGLEIPGTDPYEQY

V: TRBV6-5
CDR3: ASSYSRRLAGGEQF

V: TRBV7-2
CDR3: ASSPQQGAFTEAF